This TCR beta chain was recovered during a study of blood T cell repertoires in COVID-19. On the study more broadly: In each case, the material was cDNA or gDNA derived from T cells, B-cell-depleted T cells, or PBMCs.

The CDR3 runs 15 residues. Trimming took 1 base from V and 5 from J; bases not matched to a gene: 1. Germline lookup yields CDR1 SEHNR and CDR2 FQNEAQ (reference sequence). Clones were read by immunoSEQ multiplex PCR, and TCRdb kept only the in-frame ones, dropping some. Of approximately 220,000 clones listed, 65% to 90% are singletons. This chain joins TRBV7-9 and TRBJ2-5; TRBD2 matches at 13 bases. The receptor's source is a middle-aged woman with acute COVID-19. Sequencing was done on a sample of PBMCs or T cells enriched from blood (not recorded which). The CDR3 spells CASSLETSGRETQYF. Written as DNA, the CDR3 is TGTGCCAGCAGCTTAGAGACTAGCGGGAGGGAGACCCAGTACTTC.